This T cell receptor beta chain was found in a study of T-cell memory formation after mild COVID-19. Study-level information: TCR clusters were mostly donor specific. Notes on the study in general: Pre-infection memory already had some responding clones, implying cross-reactive memory joined. The main location of contracting CD4+ clones was CM and EM, and that of contracting CD8+ clones was EMRA.

This CDR3 is built from 18 residues. Germline CDR1 SGHRS, CDR2 YFSETQ. V lost 4 bases and J 0 bases, leaving 20 bases between the germline ends. 5'RACE, which relied on constant-segment primers, yielded TCR alpha and TCR beta cDNA libraries carrying sample barcodes and UMIs. From the 5' RACE reads, TCRdb called clonotypes with MiXCR, one entry per CDR3 protein. The table has approximately 300,000 distinct CDR3 sequences, roughly 8.2% seen once; the top ten hold approximately 23%. Turning to this clonotype: The antigen remains undetermined.

The clonotype was recovered from a man younger than 35 who had mild COVID-19 (a few samples of this study predate the infection). Cell type and time point are not known. The sequencing sample was made of PBMCs or a T cell subset sorted from them (not recorded which). The chain links TRBV5-1 to TRBJ2-1, with TRBD2 as a possible D gene (6 bases). CDR3 amino acids: CASSPGGIGPSSYNEQFF. CDR3 sequence (DNA): TGCGCCAGCAGCCCCGGGGGAATCGGGCCCAGCTCCTACAATGAGCAGTTCTTC.